This T cell receptor beta chain was identified in a study of T cells in localized non-small cell lung cancer. Method: immunoSEQ multiplex PCR; TCRdb's copy keeps in-frame clones and lacks some. The sample lists roughly 3,800 clones, around 30% seen once, with roughly 8.5% in the top ten. Germline loops: CDR1 SGHNT, CDR2 YENEEA. The ends were cut back, 1 base at V and 0 bases at J, with 15 bases in the middle. The CDR3 consists of 17 residues. This clone was found a few times. Its antigen is as yet unknown. Findings and caveats of the study: A median roughly 50 of the top 100 tumor clones appeared in adjacent lung.

This sample comprised lung tumor tissue, obtained before any cancer treatment. This chain joins TRBV11-3 and TRBJ1-1, with a tentative D call TRBD1 (6 bases). This TCR was sampled from a man aged 35 to 69 with stage I lung adenocarcinoma. The CDR3 here is CASSLVGRTVMNTEAFF. DNA for the CDR3: TGTGCCAGCAGCTTAGTCGGTCGGACAGTAATGAACACTGAAGCTTTCTTT.